Reported below is one T cell receptor (beta chain). The antigen remains undetermined. Assay: immunoSEQ multiplex PCR; the TCRdb copy retains only in-frame clones and omits some. The sample carries roughly 44,000 clones, 80% recorded once. The source of the sample is a study of OX40 agonist ivuxolimab in advanced cancers. Study-level background: Participants averaged around 60 years of age (range about 23 to 90) and were 82.7% male. Overall study results and limits: The mean number of expanded clones was higher in CD8+ T cells than in CD4+.

The V segment lost 3 bases and the J segment 4 bases; nucleotides outside the gene matches: 1. The CDR3 spans 14 residues. Germline CDR1 is SGHAT and CDR2 is FQNNGV. The chain joins TRBV11-2 to TRBJ2-5; TRBD2 matches 11 bases. The sequenced sample was CD4+ or CD8+ T cells sorted from blood, obtained in a trial of the OX40 agonist ivuxolimab. This TCR came from an adult with an advanced solid tumor such as melanoma, head and neck, liver or kidney cancer. This chain's CDR3 is CASSFGLAGETQYF. The CDR3 bases are TGTGCCAGCAGCTTCGGACTAGCGGGAGAGACCCAGTACTTC.